The 16 T cell receptor beta chains given below trace back to one sample, sequenced in a study of Ad26.COV2.S vaccination and SARS-CoV-2 variants. Assay: immunoSEQ multiplex PCR; the TCRdb copy retains only in-frame clones and omits some. The table lists about 350,000 clones, 92% of them singletons, with 3% to 5% in the top ten. This sample comprised peripheral blood, obtained after recovery from COVID-19. These receptors were taken from a human donor who had recovered from COVID-19.

V is TRBV20-1 and J is TRBJ1-1; D possibly corresponds to TRBD1 (5 bases). CDR1 DFQATT and CDR2 SNEGSKA come from the germline V gene (reference sequence). This CDR3 is built from 11 residues. V was shortened by 6 bases and J by 7 bases, with 12 bases between the two germline ends. The CDR3 coding sequence is TGCAGTGCGCCGACAGAAATTGAAGCTTTCTTT. It encodes CSAPTEIEAFF.

The chain carries TRBV5-6 and TRBJ1-5; possible D gene TRBD1, 5 bases. From germline, CDR1 is SGHDT and CDR2 YYEEEE. The CDR3 covers 15 residues. The V gene lost 2 bases and the J gene lost 6 bases, with 15 bases spanning the gap. CDR3 sequence reads: CASSFGYDRRQPQHF. The CDR3 coding sequence is TGTGCCAGCAGCTTCGGATATGACAGACGTCAGCCCCAGCATTTT.

V usage is TRBV4-1 and J usage is TRBJ2-7; no clear D gene. The V end was cut by 1 base, the J end by 5 bases, with 12 bases between. Per the germline V gene, CDR1 is MGHRA and CDR2 is YSYEKL. The CDR3 totals 14 residues. Here the CDR3 reads CASSQGLQNNEQYF. CDR3 nucleotide sequence: TGCGCCAGCAGCCAAGGTTTACAAAACAACGAGCAGTACTTC.

The chain combines TRBV4-1 with TRBJ2-3, with TRBD2 matching 10 bases. The germline gives CDR1 MGHRA, CDR2 YSYEKL. This CDR3 spans 16 amino acids. V dropped 1 base and J dropped 2; count of bases not matched to a gene: 3. CDR3 coding DNA: TGCGCCAGCAGCCAAGCTAGCGGGGGAAACACAGATACGCAGTATTTT. This codes for CASSQASGGNTDTQYF.

This clone has only one observation. The chain couples TRBV18 to TRBJ1-2, with 7 positions matching TRBD1. V dropped 6 bases and J dropped 6; count of bases not matched to a gene: 7. The germline gives CDR1 KGHSH, CDR2 LQKENI. The CDR3 runs to 13 residues. The CDR3 is CASSPDRENGYTF. The CDR3 nucleotides read TGTGCCAGCTCCCCCGACAGGGAAAATGGCTACACCTTC.

This chain joins TRBV6-1 and TRBJ2-7; D gene uncertain. Trimming took off 2 bases at V and 1 base at J, with 12 bases between the two ends. The CDR3 runs 15 residues. Germline CDR1 and CDR2: MNHNS and SASEGT. CDR3 bases: TGTGCCAGCAGTGAACCGCCCGCCGTTTCCTACGAGCAGTACTTC. As protein: CASSEPPAVSYEQYF.

CDR3 nucleotides: TGTGCCAGTAGTCCTACGGACAGATTCACCTCTGGAAACACCATATATTTT. It specifies CASSPTDRFTSGNTIYF. The chain employs TRBV19 and TRBJ1-3; weak D call: TRBD1 (6 bases). CDR3 size: 17 residues. V was shortened by 5 bases and J by 0 bases, with 17 bases between the two germline ends. In germline, CDR1 is LNHDA, CDR2 SQIVND (reference sequence).

This clone was found a few times. This chain connects TRBV5-4 to TRBJ1-3; 9 bases align to TRBD1. Looked up from germline, CDR1 is SGHNT and CDR2 is YYREEE (reference sequence). V gave up 3 bases and J gave up 0 bases; unmatched junction bases: 4. CDR3 length equals 16 residues. The CDR3 DNA is TGTGCCAGCAGCTGGGGGACAGGGAGCTCTGGAAACACCATATATTTT. It is translated as CASSWGTGSSGNTIYF. Using reference TRBV5-4 and TRBJ1-3 for the parts outside the CDR3, the full variable domain is ETGVTQSPTHLIKTRGQQVTLRCSSQSGHNTVSWYQQALGQGPQFIFQYYREEENGRGNFPPRFSGLQFPNYSSELNVNALELDDSALYLCASSWGTGSSGNTIYFGEGSWLTVV.

The CDR3 DNA reads TGTGCCAGCAGCGTTGTACAGGGCACGGGAGGTGGCTACACCTTC. Translation gives CASSVVQGTGGGYTF. This chain joins TRBV9 and TRBJ1-2, with D perhaps matching TRBD1 (6 bases). CDR1 SGDLS and CDR2 YYNGEE come from the germline V gene. Deletions cut 2 bases from V and 7 bases from J, with 18 bases between. The CDR3 length is 15 residues.

The rearrangement uses TRBV19 and TRBJ1-6; 8 bases line up with TRBD1. Trimming at V came to 6 bases and at J to 5 bases, leaving 12 bases not matched to a gene. The CDR3 contains 17 residues. The germline CDR1 and CDR2 sequences are LNHDA and SQIVND (reference sequence). The CDR3 sequence is CASSLLRSTGDNSPLHF. The CDR3 nucleotides are TGTGCCAGTAGCCTACTTCGGTCGACAGGGGATAATTCACCCCTCCACTTT.

The genes are TRBV19 and TRBJ1-1; D is unresolved. CDR1 is LNHDA and CDR2 is SQIVND in the germline V gene (reference sequence). The CDR3 spans 13 residues. Between the trimmed V and J ends, which lost 6 bases and 2 bases, there was a span of 10 bases. CDR3 in DNA: TGTGCCAGTAGCCCGACGGCTAACACTGAAGCTTTCTTT. Translating it yields CASSPTANTEAFF.

The count of this clone is one. J is TRBJ1-1 and V is TRBV6-5, with 9 bases that match TRBD1. CDR3 size: 12 residues. Unmatched junction bases numbered 1, after V lost 6 bases and J lost 5 bases. Germline CDR1 and CDR2: MNHEY and SVGAGI. The CDR3 region is CASRDRGTEAFF. The CDR3 DNA reads TGTGCCAGCAGGGACAGGGGAACTGAAGCTTTCTTT.

The rearrangement links TRBV25-1 to TRBJ2-7, with unresolved D. With 4 bases removed from V and 3 bases from J, the gap between germline ends came to 10 bases. This CDR3 is built from 13 residues. In germline, CDR1 is MGHDK, CDR2 SYGVNS. The CDR3 reads CASSATPRYEQYF. The DNA of the CDR3 is TGTGCCAGCAGTGCCACCCCCCGCTACGAGCAGTACTTC.

V is TRBV5-1 and J is TRBJ2-1; D not certain. Trimming took off 1 base at V and 8 bases at J, with 19 bases between the two ends. Germline-derived CDR1 and CDR2 are SGHRS and YFSETQ. CDR3 size: 16 residues. The CDR3 reads CASSLQAAPLRDEQFF. The CDR3 region has the DNA TGCGCCAGCAGCTTGCAAGCCGCCCCCCTTAGGGATGAGCAGTTCTTC.

The rearrangement joins TRBV3-1 (or the pseudogene TRBV3-2) to TRBJ2-1, with D perhaps TRBD1 (5 bases). CDR1 and CDR2 (germline): LGHDT, YNNKEL (reference sequence). With 0 bases removed from V and 2 bases from J, the gap between germline ends came to 8 bases. The CDR3 has 15 residues. Written as DNA, the CDR3 is TGTGCCAGCAGCCAAGACCAGGGTACCTACAATGAGCAGTTCTTC. Encoded protein: CASSQDQGTYNEQFF.

The rearrangement uses TRBV28 and TRBJ2-7, with D uncertain. The CDR3 consists of 12 residues. V shed 2 bases and J shed 3 bases, with 5 bases lying between them. Germline-derived CDR1 and CDR2 are MDHEN and SYDVKM. The CDR3 loop is CASSLRNYEQYF. DNA of the CDR3: TGTGCCAGCAGTTTACGTAACTACGAGCAGTACTTC.